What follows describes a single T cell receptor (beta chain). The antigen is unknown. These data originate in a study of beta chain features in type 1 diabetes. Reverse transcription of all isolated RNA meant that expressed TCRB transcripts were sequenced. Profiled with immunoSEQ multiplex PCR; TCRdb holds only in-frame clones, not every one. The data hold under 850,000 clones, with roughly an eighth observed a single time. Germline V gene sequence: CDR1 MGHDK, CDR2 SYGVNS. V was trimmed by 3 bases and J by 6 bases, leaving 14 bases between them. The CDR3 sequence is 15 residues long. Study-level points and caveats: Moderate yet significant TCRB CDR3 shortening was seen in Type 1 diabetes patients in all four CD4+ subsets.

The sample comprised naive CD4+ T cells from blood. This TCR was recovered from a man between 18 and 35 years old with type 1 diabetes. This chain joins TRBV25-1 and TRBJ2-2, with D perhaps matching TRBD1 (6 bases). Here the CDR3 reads CASSDSGHPSGELFF. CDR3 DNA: TGTGCCAGCAGTGATTCGGGACACCCGTCCGGGGAGCTGTTTTTT.